This T cell receptor beta chain appears in the sequencing data of a study of T cell changes during pregnancy in multiple sclerosis. Libraries were prepared by immunoSEQ multiplex PCR; TCRdb keeps only in-frame clonotypes and omits some of them. The table has tens of thousands of clones, around 92% seen once. From germline, CDR1 is GTSNPN and CDR2 SVGIG (reference sequence). The CDR3 has 13 residues. The TCR originated in a female donor with multiple sclerosis, enrolled in a pregnancy study. The specimen was CD4+ T cells from peripheral blood mononuclear cells, collected in the third trimester of pregnancy. J is TRBJ2-1 and V is TRBV30; no definite D call. Written as DNA, the CDR3 is TGTGGGGCTCTCTCGAGCTCCTACAATGAGCAGTTCTTC. It translates to CGALSSSYNEQFF.